A single sample is the source of the 7 T cell receptor beta chains below, sequenced in a study of cytomegalovirus exposure and HLA in healthy donors. Primers included in the PCR were 60 Vbeta and 13 Jbeta primers. Repertoires were generated with immunoSEQ multiplex PCR, while TCRdb's copy carries only in-frame clones and drops some. In the table there are some 110,000 clones, around 84% of which are singletons. The sample was PBMCs. All receptors come from a man aged 25-40 years in good health and CMV-seropositive.

This clone showed up just a few times. The V gene is TRBV5-5, the J gene TRBJ2-1, with 14 bases matching TRBD2. The germline V gene has CDR1 SGHKS and CDR2 YYEKEE (reference sequence). The J segment lost 4 bases and the V segment lost 5 bases, leaving 11 bases of the junction unmatched. The CDR3 sequence is 18 residues long. The CDR3 region is CASSPVPGLAGGYNEQFF. The CDR3 DNA follows: TGTGCCAGCAGTCCCGTGCCAGGACTAGCGGGAGGATACAATGAGCAGTTCTTC.

This sequence joins TRBV6-5 and TRBJ2-7, with 7 bases fitting TRBD2. V was clipped by 5 bases and J by 3 bases; unmatched bases: 10. Germline V lookup: CDR1 MNHEY, CDR2 SVGAGI. The CDR3 is made up of 15 amino acids. The CDR3 nucleotides are TGTGCCAGCAGTAGCCTAGGACTAGTGTACTACGAGCAGTACGTC. Translating gives CASSSLGLVYYEQYV.

This clone was detected only once. V is TRBV7-2 and J is TRBJ2-3; 9 bases map to TRBD2. From germline, CDR1 is SGHTA and CDR2 FQGNSA. There are 15 residues in the CDR3. The V and J ends lost 3 bases and 4 bases, in that order; junction bases with no gene match: 5. The CDR3 DNA reads TGTGCCAGCAGCTTTAGCGGGAGCGGGGCAGATACGCAGTATTTT. Amino acids: CASSFSGSGADTQYF.

The gene calls are TRBV5-1 and TRBJ1-4, with 10 bases lining up with TRBD1. CDR1 is SGHRS, CDR2 YFSETQ, per germline. The junction had 12 bases not matched to a gene; V was cut back by 4 bases and J by 6 bases. There are 17 residues in the CDR3. The CDR3 reads CASSVGNRDRGDEKLFF. The CDR3 DNA reads as TGCGCCAGCAGCGTCGGTAATCGGGACAGGGGTGATGAAAAACTGTTTTTT.

This clone has more than one count but fewer than ten. This chain links TRBV4-2 with TRBJ1-2, with D tentatively TRBD1 (6 bases). The CDR3 has 17 amino acids. V lost 1 base, J lost 6 bases, and 21 bases lay in between. Germline V gene lookup returns CDR1 LGHNA and CDR2 YNFKEQ. CDR3 protein: CASSQVQGTPKTDGYTF. CDR3 in DNA: TGTGCCAGCAGCCAAGTCCAGGGGACCCCAAAAACGGATGGCTACACCTTC.

This rearrangement joins TRBV29-1 to TRBJ1-1, with D perhaps matching TRBD1 (5 bases). The CDR3 loop spans 12 amino acids. Germline CDR1 SQVTM, CDR2 ANQGSEA. Trimming stripped 4 bases from V and 4 bases from J, with 10 bases between. CDR3 region: CSVVGLSTEAFF. In DNA, the CDR3 is TGCAGCGTTGTGGGGCTAAGCACTGAAGCTTTCTTT.

Concerning this clone itself: The CDR3 does not close with the conserved phenylalanine or tryptophan, likely indicating a read error. The gene calls are TRBV10-3 and TRBJ1-6; the match to TRBD1 covers 8 bases. Germline assignment: CDR1 ENHRY and CDR2 SYGVKD. V dropped 10 bases and J dropped 7; count of bases not matched to a gene: 9. CDR3 length: 14 amino acids. CDR3 protein: CATKDRAGNSPLHS. CDR3 nucleotides: TGTGCCACCAAGGACAGGGCCGGGAATTCACCCCTCCACTCT.